This is a list of T cell receptor beta chains from one sample in a study of shared clonotypes between healthy human individuals. Here immunoSEQ multiplex PCR was the method, and the copy in TCRdb shows in-frame clones only, minus some. The table records a few million clones, about 92% of them present only once. Sequencing was carried out using naive CD4+ T cells sorted from blood. The receptor set was obtained from a man in his late teens or twenties in good health. Both conserved end residues are part of each CDR3. Each record gives: clone size, V gene, J gene, D gene, CDR3 protein, CDR3 DNA. A D gene is named only where the DNA matches it firmly. Expanded clones get a size class; other rows say once, few or many, or leave the size out.

abundance: .
v_gene: TRBV7-2
j_gene: TRBJ2-6
d_gene: .
CDR3aa: CARSSGANVLTF
CDR3nt: TGTGCCAGAAGCTCTGGGGCCAACGTCCTGACTTTC

abundance: .
v_gene: TRBV6-5
j_gene: TRBJ1-2
d_gene: .
CDR3aa: CASSYSGGAGGYTF
CDR3nt: TGTGCCAGCAGTTATTCGGGAGGGGCAGGAGGCTACACCTTC

abundance: .
v_gene: TRBV7-3
j_gene: TRBJ2-1
d_gene: TRBD2
CDR3aa: CASSLSGGSYNEQFF
CDR3nt: TGTGCCAGCAGCCTCAGCGGGGGCTCCTACAATGAGCAGTTCTTC

abundance: once
v_gene: TRBV6-6
j_gene: TRBJ2-5
d_gene: TRBD2
CDR3aa: CASRERERETQYF
CDR3nt: TGTGCCAGCAGGGAGCGGGAGCGAGAGACCCAGTACTTC

abundance: .
v_gene: TRBV2
j_gene: TRBJ2-2
d_gene: .
CDR3aa: CASRAGQTTGELFF
CDR3nt: TGTGCCAGCAGGGCCGGACAGACCACCGGGGAGCTGTTTTTT

abundance: few
v_gene: TRBV30
j_gene: TRBJ1-1
d_gene: TRBD1
CDR3aa: CAWSFRDRNTEAFF
CDR3nt: TGTGCCTGGAGTTTCCGGGACAGGAACACTGAAGCTTTCTTT

abundance: .
v_gene: TRBV11-3
j_gene: TRBJ2-3
d_gene: .
CDR3aa: CASSPQHTDTQYF
CDR3nt: TGTGCCAGCAGCCCCCAGCACACAGATACGCAGTATTTT

abundance: .
v_gene: TRBV2
j_gene: TRBJ2-7
d_gene: .
CDR3aa: CASSGSENSYEQYF
CDR3nt: TGTGCCAGCAGTGGTTCAGAGAACTCCTACGAGCAGTACTTC

abundance: .
v_gene: TRBV4-1
j_gene: TRBJ1-2
d_gene: .
CDR3aa: CASSQVGQNYGYTF
CDR3nt: TGCGCCAGCAGCCAAGTTGGACAGAATTATGGCTACACCTTC

abundance: .
v_gene: TRBV19
j_gene: TRBJ2-3
d_gene: .
CDR3aa: CASSGYRVSTDTQYF
CDR3nt: TGTGCCAGTAGTGGCTACAGGGTTAGCACAGATACGCAGTATTTT

abundance: .
v_gene: TRBV7-2
j_gene: TRBJ2-1
d_gene: .
CDR3aa: CASSRWVGEQFF
CDR3nt: TGTGCCAGCAGCCGATGGGTTGGGGAGCAGTTCTTC

abundance: .
v_gene: TRBV25-1
j_gene: TRBJ2-7
d_gene: TRBD2
CDR3aa: CASSVLAGTINEQYF
CDR3nt: TGTGCCAGCAGTGTCTTGGCAGGGACTATCAACGAGCAGTACTTC

abundance: once
v_gene: TRBV18
j_gene: TRBJ1-4
d_gene: .
CDR3aa: CASSLPGPSNEKLFF
CDR3nt: TGTGCCAGCTCACTCCCGGGACCGAGTAATGAAAAACTGTTTTTT

abundance: .
v_gene: TRBV30
j_gene: TRBJ2-7
d_gene: TRBD2
CDR3aa: CAWSSGLARYEQYF
CDR3nt: TGTGCCTGGAGTTCGGGACTAGCGCGTTACGAGCAGTACTTC

abundance: .
v_gene: TRBV2
j_gene: TRBJ2-2
d_gene: .
CDR3aa: CASSGVENTGELFF
CDR3nt: TGTGCCAGCAGTGGAGTCGAGAACACCGGGGAGCTGTTTTTT

abundance: .
v_gene: TRBV5-1
j_gene: TRBJ2-5
d_gene: .
CDR3aa: CASSLGLGVLETQYF
CDR3nt: TGCGCCAGCAGTCTTGGTCTGGGGGTCCTGGAGACCCAGTACTTC

abundance: .
v_gene: TRBV2
j_gene: TRBJ2-2
d_gene: .
CDR3aa: CASRGGGTGELFF
CDR3nt: TGTGCCAGCAGAGGGGGGGGCACCGGGGAGCTGTTTTTT

abundance: .
v_gene: TRBV19
j_gene: TRBJ2-2
d_gene: TRBD1
CDR3aa: CASQTGARTGELFF
CDR3nt: TGTGCCAGCCAGACAGGGGCAAGGACCGGGGAGCTGTTTTTT

abundance: .
v_gene: TRBV6-6
j_gene: TRBJ2-1
d_gene: .
CDR3aa: CASSYPTRYDDEQFF
CDR3nt: TGTGCCAGCAGTTACCCGACTAGGTATGACGATGAGCAGTTCTTC

abundance: .
v_gene: TRBV27
j_gene: TRBJ1-2
d_gene: TRBD1
CDR3aa: CASRSLGTGFYGYTF
CDR3nt: TGTGCCAGCAGAAGCCTCGGGACAGGATTCTATGGCTACACCTTC

abundance: .
v_gene: TRBV7-2
j_gene: TRBJ1-1
d_gene: .
CDR3aa: CASSLVARQEAFF
CDR3nt: TGTGCCAGCAGCTTAGTGGCGCGACAAGAAGCTTTCTTT

abundance: .
v_gene: TRBV28
j_gene: TRBJ1-6
d_gene: .
CDR3aa: CASSFPGLAQDNSPLHF
CDR3nt: TGTGCCAGCAGTTTCCCGGGGTTAGCACAGGACAATTCACCCCTCCACTTT

abundance: once
v_gene: TRBV29-1
j_gene: TRBJ2-5
d_gene: TRBD1
CDR3aa: CSVTLTGKETQYF
CDR3nt: TGCAGCGTTACCCTGACAGGGAAGGAGACCCAGTACTTC

abundance: .
v_gene: TRBV7-8
j_gene: TRBJ2-1
d_gene: TRBD2
CDR3aa: CASSLGLVGEQFF
CDR3nt: TGTGCCAGCAGCTTGGGACTAGTTGGTGAGCAGTTCTTC

abundance: .
v_gene: TRBV5-1
j_gene: TRBJ2-5
d_gene: TRBD2
CDR3aa: CASSLAAGEKETQYF
CDR3nt: TGCGCCAGCAGCTTGGCCGCGGGGGAGAAAGAGACCCAGTACTTC